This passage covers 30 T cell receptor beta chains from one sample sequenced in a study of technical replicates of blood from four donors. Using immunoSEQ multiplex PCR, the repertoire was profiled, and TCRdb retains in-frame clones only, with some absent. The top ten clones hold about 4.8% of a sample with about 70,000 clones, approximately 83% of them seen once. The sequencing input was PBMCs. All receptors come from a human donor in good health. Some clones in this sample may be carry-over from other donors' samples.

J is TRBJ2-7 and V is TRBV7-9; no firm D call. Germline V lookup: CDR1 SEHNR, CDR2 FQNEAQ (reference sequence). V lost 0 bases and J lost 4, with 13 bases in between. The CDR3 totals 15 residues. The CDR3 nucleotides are TGTGCCAGCAGCTTAGCTTCAGGTTCTGGGTACGAGCAGTACTTC. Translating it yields CASSLASGSGYEQYF.

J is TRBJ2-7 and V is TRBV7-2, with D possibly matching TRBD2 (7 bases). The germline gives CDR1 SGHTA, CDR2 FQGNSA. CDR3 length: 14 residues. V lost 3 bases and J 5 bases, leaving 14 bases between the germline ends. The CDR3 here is CASSFGGGANEQYF. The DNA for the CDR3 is TGTGCCAGCAGCTTTGGAGGGGGGGCGAACGAGCAGTACTTC.

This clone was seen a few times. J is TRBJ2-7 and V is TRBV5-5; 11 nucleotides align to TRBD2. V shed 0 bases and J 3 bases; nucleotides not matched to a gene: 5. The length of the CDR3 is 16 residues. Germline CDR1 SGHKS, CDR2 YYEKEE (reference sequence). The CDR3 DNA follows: TGTGCCAGCAGCTTGGTTCCCACTAGCGGGGGCTACGAGCAGTACTTC. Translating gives CASSLVPTSGGYEQYF. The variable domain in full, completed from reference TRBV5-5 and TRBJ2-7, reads DAGVTQSPTHLIKTRGQQVTLRCSPISGHKSVSWYQQVLGQGPQFIFQYYEKEERGRGNFPDRFSARQFPNYSSELNVNALLLGDSALYLCASSLVPTSGGYEQYFGPGTRLTVT.

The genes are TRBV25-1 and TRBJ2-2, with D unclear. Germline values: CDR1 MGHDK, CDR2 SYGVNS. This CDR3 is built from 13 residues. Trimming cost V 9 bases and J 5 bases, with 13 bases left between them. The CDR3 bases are TGTGCCAGTACCCGTGAGGTGACCGGGGAGCTGTTTTTT. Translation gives CASTREVTGELFF.

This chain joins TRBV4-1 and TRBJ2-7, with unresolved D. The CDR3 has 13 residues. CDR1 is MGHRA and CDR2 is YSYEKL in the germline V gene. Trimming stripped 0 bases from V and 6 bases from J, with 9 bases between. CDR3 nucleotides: TGCGCCAGCAGCCAAGATACAGTACGCGAGCAGTACTTC. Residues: CASSQDTVREQYF.

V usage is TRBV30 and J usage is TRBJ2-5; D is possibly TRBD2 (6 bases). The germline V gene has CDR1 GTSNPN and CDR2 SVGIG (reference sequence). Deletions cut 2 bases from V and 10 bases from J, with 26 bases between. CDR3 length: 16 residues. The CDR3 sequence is CAWSPGPSSNRGIQYF. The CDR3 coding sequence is TGTGCCTGGAGTCCGGGACCGTCTTCCAATCGGGGGATCCAGTACTTC.

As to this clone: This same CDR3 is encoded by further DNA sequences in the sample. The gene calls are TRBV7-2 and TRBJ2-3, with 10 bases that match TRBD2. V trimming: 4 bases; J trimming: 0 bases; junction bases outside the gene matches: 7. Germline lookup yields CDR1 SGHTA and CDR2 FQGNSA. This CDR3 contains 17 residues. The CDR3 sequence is CASSSSLAGASTDTQYF. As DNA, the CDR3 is TGTGCCAGCAGCTCCTCCCTAGCGGGGGCTAGCACAGATACGCAGTATTTT. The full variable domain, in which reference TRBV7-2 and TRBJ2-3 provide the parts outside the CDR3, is GAGVSQSPSNKVTEKGKDVELRCDPISGHTALYWYRQSLGQGLEFLIYFQGNSAPDKSGLPSDRFSAERTGGSVSTLTIQRTQQEDSAVYLCASSSSLAGASTDTQYFGPGTRLTVL.

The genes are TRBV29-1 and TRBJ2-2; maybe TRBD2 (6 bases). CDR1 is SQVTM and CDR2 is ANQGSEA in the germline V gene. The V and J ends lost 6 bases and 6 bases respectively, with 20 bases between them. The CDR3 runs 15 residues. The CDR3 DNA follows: TGCAGCGTGGGAGAAGGCGGGGTGTACCCCGGGGAGCTGTTTTTT. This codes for CSVGEGGVYPGELFF.

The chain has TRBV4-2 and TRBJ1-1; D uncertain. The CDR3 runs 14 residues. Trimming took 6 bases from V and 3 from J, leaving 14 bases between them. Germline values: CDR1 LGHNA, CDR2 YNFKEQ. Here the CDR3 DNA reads TGTGCCAGCAGATTGGTTGGAGATTACACTGAAGCTTTCTTT. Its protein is CASRLVGDYTEAFF.

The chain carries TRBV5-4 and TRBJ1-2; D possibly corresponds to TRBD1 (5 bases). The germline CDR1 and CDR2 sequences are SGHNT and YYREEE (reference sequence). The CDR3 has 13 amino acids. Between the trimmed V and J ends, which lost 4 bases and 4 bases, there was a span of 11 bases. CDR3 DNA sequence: TGTGCCAGCAGCCGCGGGGGGGTCTATGGCTACACCTTC. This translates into CASSRGGVYGYTF.

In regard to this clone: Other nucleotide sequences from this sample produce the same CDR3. The DNA for the CDR3 is TGCGCCAGCAGCTTGGGACAGGGTGCCTACGAGCAGTACTTC. This encodes CASSLGQGAYEQYF. The rearrangement links TRBV5-1 to TRBJ2-7; TRBD1 aligns across 7 bases. CDR1 SGHRS and CDR2 YFSETQ come from the germline V gene. After removal of 0 bases from V and 2 bases from J, the junction contained 2 bases not matched to a gene. The length of the CDR3 is 14 residues.

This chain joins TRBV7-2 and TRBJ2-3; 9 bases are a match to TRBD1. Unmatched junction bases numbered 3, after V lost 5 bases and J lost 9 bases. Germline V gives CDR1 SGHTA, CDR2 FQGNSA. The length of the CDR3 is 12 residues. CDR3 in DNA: TGTGCCAGCAGCACCGGGACAGGGACGCAGTATTTT. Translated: CASSTGTGTQYF. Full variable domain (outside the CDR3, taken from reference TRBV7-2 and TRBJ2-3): GAGVSQSPSNKVTEKGKDVELRCDPISGHTALYWYRQSLGQGLEFLIYFQGNSAPDKSGLPSDRFSAERTGGSVSTLTIQRTQQEDSAVYLCASSTGTGTQYFGPGTRLTVL.

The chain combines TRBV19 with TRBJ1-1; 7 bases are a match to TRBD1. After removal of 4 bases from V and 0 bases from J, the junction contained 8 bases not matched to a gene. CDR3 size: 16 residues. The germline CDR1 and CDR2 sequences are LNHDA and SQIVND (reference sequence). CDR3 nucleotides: TGTGCCAGTAGTAGAAGGGACAGACCAATGAACACTGAAGCTTTCTTT. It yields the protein CASSRRDRPMNTEAFF.

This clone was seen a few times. This chain's CDR3 is CASSIGGQGVSPLHF. CDR3 DNA: TGTGCCAGTAGTATTGGGGGACAGGGAGTATCACCCCTCCACTTT. V gene TRBV19 combines with J gene TRBJ1-6; TRBD1 matches 9 bases. Germline values: CDR1 LNHDA, CDR2 SQIVND (reference sequence). V shed 3 bases and J 10 bases; nucleotides not matched to a gene: 7. CDR3 length: 15 amino acids.

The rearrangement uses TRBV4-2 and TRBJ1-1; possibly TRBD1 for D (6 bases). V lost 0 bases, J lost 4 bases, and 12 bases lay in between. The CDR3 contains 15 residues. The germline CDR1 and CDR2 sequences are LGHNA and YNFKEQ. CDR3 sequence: CASSQDWQGITEAFF. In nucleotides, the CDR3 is TGTGCCAGCAGCCAAGATTGGCAGGGGATCACTGAAGCTTTCTTT.

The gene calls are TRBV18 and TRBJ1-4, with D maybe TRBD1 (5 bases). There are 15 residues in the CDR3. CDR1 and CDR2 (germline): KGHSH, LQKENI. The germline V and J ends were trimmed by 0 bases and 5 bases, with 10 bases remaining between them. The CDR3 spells CASSPPGRKNEKLFF. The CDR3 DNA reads TGTGCCAGCTCACCACCGGGGCGGAAGAATGAAAAACTGTTTTTT. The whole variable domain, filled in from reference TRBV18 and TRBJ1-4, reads NAGVMQNPRHLVRRRGQEARLRCSPMKGHSHVYWYRQLPEEGLKFMVYLQKENIIDESGMPKERFSAEFPKEGPSILRIQQVVRGDSAAYFCASSPPGRKNEKLFFGSGTQLSVL.

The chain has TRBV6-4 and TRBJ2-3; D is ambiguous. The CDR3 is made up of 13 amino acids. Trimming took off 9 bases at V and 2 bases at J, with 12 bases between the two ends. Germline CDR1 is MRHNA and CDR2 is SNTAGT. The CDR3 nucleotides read TGTGCCAGTAGGCTGGGCGCCACAGATACGCAGTATTTT. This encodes CASRLGATDTQYF.

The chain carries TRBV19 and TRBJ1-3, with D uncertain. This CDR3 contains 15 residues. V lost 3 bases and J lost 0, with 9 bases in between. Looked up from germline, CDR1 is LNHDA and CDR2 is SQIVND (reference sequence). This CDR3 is CASSIAHSSGNTIYF. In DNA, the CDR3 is TGTGCCAGTAGTATCGCCCACAGCTCTGGAAACACCATATATTTT.

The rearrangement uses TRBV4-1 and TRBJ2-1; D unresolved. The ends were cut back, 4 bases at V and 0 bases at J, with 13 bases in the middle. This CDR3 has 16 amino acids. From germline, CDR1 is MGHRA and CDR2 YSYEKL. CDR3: CASSRVVVDSYNEQFF. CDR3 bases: TGCGCCAGCAGCCGAGTGGTGGTAGACTCCTACAATGAGCAGTTCTTC.

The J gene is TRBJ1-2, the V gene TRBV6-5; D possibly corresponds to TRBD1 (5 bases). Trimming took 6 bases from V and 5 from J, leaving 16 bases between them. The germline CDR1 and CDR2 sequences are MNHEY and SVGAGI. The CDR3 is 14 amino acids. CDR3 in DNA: TGTGCCAGCAGAACTGCGGGACTTCGGTATGGCTACACCTTC. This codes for CASRTAGLRYGYTF.

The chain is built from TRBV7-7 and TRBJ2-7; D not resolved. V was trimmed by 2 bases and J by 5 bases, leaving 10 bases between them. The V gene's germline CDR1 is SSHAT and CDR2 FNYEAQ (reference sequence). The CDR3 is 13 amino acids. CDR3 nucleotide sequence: TGTGCCAGCAGCTTAAGCCCACTGGACGAGCAGTACTTC. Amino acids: CASSLSPLDEQYF.

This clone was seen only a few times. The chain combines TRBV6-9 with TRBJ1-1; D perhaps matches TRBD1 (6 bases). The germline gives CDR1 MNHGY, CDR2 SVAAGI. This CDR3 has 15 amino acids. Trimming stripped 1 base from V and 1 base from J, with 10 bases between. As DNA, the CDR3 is TGTGCCAGCAGTTATTGGGACAAGAAGAACACTGAAGCTTTCTTT. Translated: CASSYWDKKNTEAFF.

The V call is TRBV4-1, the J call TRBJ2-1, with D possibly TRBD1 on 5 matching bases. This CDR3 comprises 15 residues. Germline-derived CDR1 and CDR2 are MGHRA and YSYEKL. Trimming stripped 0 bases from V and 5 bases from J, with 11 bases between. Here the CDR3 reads CASSQEGLRNNEQFF. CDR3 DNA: TGCGCCAGCAGCCAAGAGGGGCTAAGAAACAATGAGCAGTTCTTC.

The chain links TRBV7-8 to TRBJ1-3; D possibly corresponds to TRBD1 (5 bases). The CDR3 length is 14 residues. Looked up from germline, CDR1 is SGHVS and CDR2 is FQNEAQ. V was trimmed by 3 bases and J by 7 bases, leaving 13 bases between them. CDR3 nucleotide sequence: TGTGCCAGCAGCTTTAACGTCAGGGTTAACACCATATATTTT. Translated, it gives CASSFNVRVNTIYF.

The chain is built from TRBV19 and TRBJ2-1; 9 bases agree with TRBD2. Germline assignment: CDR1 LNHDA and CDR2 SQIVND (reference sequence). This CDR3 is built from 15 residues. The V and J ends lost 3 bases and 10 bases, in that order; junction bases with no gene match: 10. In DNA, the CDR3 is TGTGCCAGTAGTATCGTGGCTAGCGGGAAGGACGAGCAGTTCTTC. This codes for CASSIVASGKDEQFF.

The CDR3 DNA reads TGTGCCAGCAGCGACCCCCTAGCGGGTTTCTACGAGCAGTACTTC. As protein: CASSDPLAGFYEQYF. The chain is built from TRBV7-9 and TRBJ2-7, with 8 bases identical to TRBD2. The CDR3 spans 15 residues. CDR1 is SEHNR, CDR2 FQNEAQ, per germline (reference sequence). V shed 5 bases and J 3 bases; nucleotides not matched to a gene: 9.

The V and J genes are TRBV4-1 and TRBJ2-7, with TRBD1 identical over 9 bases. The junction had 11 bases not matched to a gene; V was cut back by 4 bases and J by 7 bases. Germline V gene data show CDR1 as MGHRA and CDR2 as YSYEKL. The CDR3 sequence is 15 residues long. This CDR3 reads CASSPYAGTGSEQYF. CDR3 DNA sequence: TGCGCCAGCAGCCCGTATGCCGGGACAGGGTCAGAGCAGTACTTC.

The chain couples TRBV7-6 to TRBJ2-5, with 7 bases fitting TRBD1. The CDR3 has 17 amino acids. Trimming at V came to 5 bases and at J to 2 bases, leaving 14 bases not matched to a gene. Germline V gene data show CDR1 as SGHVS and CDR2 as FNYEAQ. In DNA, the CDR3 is TGTGCCAGCAGCCATCCTAGCCCGGGACAGTATCAAGAGACCCAGTACTTC. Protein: CASSHPSPGQYQETQYF.

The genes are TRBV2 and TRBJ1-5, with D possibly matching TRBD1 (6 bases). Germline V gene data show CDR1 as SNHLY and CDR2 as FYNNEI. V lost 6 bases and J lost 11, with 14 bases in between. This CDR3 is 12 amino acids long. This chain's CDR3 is CASSTGPGAQHF. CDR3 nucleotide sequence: TGTGCCAGCAGCACCGGGCCAGGGGCCCAGCATTTT.

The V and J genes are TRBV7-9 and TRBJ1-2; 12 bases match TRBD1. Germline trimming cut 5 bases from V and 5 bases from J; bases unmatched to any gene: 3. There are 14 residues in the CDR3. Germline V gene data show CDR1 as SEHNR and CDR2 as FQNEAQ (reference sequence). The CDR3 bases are TGTGCCAGCAGCGGGGACAGGGGGCGTTATGGCTACACCTTC. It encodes CASSGDRGRYGYTF.